The 27 T cell receptor beta chains below were found in one sample sequenced in a study of blood T cell repertoires in COVID-19. Repertoires were generated with immunoSEQ multiplex PCR, while TCRdb's copy carries only in-frame clones and drops some. The sample has over 40,000 clones, about 83% seen once. Source material: peripheral blood. These receptors were collected from a man in his forties or fifties with acute or convalescent COVID-19.

The chain combines TRBV28 with TRBJ2-1, with 8 bases identical to TRBD2. J lost 0 bases, V lost 6 bases, and 16 bases had no gene match. This CDR3 is built from 19 residues. Germline V CDR1 and CDR2: MDHEN, SYDVKM. CDR3 amino acids: CASSPGVGRGVSSYNEQFF. CDR3 nucleotides: TGTGCCAGCAGCCCCGGGGTCGGGCGGGGGGTAAGCTCCTACAATGAGCAGTTCTTC. Together with reference TRBV28 and TRBJ2-1, the CDR3 gives the full variable domain: DVKVTQSSRYLVKRTGEKVFLECVQDMDHENMFWYRQDPGLGLRLIYFSYDVKMKEKGDIPEGYSVSREKKERFSLILESASTNQTSMYLCASSPGVGRGVSSYNEQFFGPGTRLTVL.

The chain links TRBV7-9 to TRBJ1-4; 7 nucleotides match TRBD1. Germline values: CDR1 SEHNR, CDR2 FQNEAQ (reference sequence). This CDR3 spans 16 amino acids. The V segment lost 5 bases and the J segment 0 bases; nucleotides outside the gene matches: 6. As DNA, the CDR3 is TGTGCCAGCAGCCCGGGACAGACTGCAACTAATGAAAAACTGTTTTTT. This sequence encodes CASSPGQTATNEKLFF.

This clone was seen a handful of times. The V and J genes are TRBV6-1 and TRBJ1-2; D is possibly TRBD1 (6 bases). With 0 bases removed from V and 8 bases from J, the gap between germline ends came to 16 bases. CDR3 length: 15 amino acids. Germline assignment: CDR1 MNHNS and CDR2 SASEGT. The CDR3 loop is CASSEARTAFGGYTF. The CDR3 nucleotides read TGTGCCAGCAGTGAAGCCCGGACAGCCTTCGGCGGCTACACCTTC.

This clone turned up a few times. The J gene is TRBJ1-2, the V gene TRBV28, with TRBD1 as a possible D gene (6 bases). The germline V gene encodes CDR1 MDHEN and CDR2 SYDVKM. V was cut by 6 bases and J by 7 bases, with 12 bases left in between. This CDR3 comprises 12 residues. CDR3 in amino acids: CASSDTGSGYTF. The CDR3 nucleotides are TGTGCCAGCAGCGATACAGGGAGTGGCTACACCTTC.

The chain employs TRBV12-3 or TRBV12-4 and TRBJ1-2; D may be TRBD1 (6 bases). Deletions cut 3 bases from V and 6 bases from J, with 11 bases between. The CDR3 totals 13 residues. For the CDR3, the DNA is TGTGCCAGCAGTTTCCGGACAGACGATGGCTACACCTTC. The encoded protein is CASSFRTDDGYTF.

The CDR3 sequence: CASSVWTSGNEQFF. DNA for the CDR3: TGTGCCAGCAGCGTCTGGACTAGCGGGAATGAGCAGTTCTTC. The genes are TRBV9 and TRBJ2-1, with TRBD2 identical over 11 bases. The CDR3 is 14 residues long. Germline CDR1 is SGDLS and CDR2 is YYNGEE. Trimming at V came to 2 bases and at J to 7 bases, leaving 2 bases not matched to a gene.

This clone was seen only once. V gene TRBV14 combines with J gene TRBJ2-1, with 9 bases lining up with TRBD2. The V gene's germline CDR1 is SGHDN and CDR2 FVKESK. J gave up 8 bases and V 2 bases, and 7 bases lay outside the gene matches. This CDR3 spans 15 amino acids. CDR3 coding DNA: TGTGCCAGCAGCCAATTGGGCGGGGGGGTCGATGAGCAGTTCTTC. Its protein product is CASSQLGGGVDEQFF.

The chain combines TRBV7-9 with TRBJ1-2; D gene unclear. Germline assignment: CDR1 SEHNR and CDR2 FQNEAQ (reference sequence). The CDR3 totals 12 residues. Between the trimmed V and J ends, which lost 1 base and 8 bases, there was a span of 8 bases. The CDR3 DNA sequence: TGTGCCAGCAGCTTAGACTTAGAAGGCTACACCTTC. Its protein product is CASSLDLEGYTF.

The chain joins TRBV24-1 to TRBJ2-1; no reliable D call. V was pared by 4 bases and J by 5 bases, with 8 bases between. This CDR3 spans 13 amino acids. Germline values: CDR1 KGHDR, CDR2 SFDVKD. The CDR3 here is CATSEGADNEQFF. The CDR3 DNA reads as TGTGCCACCAGTGAGGGTGCGGACAATGAGCAGTTCTTC.

The gene calls are TRBV2 and TRBJ1-1, with D possibly matching TRBD1 (5 bases). The CDR3 extends over 14 amino acids. V was clipped by 10 bases and J by 1 base, with 16 bases between them. Germline lookup yields CDR1 SNHLY and CDR2 FYNNEI. This CDR3 is CATNKGLQNTEAFF. CDR3 nucleotides: TGTGCCACCAATAAGGGACTCCAGAACACTGAAGCTTTCTTT.

The chain combines TRBV6-6 with TRBJ1-1; no definite D call. Germline V gene lookup returns CDR1 MNHNY and CDR2 SVGAGI (reference sequence). The CDR3 loop spans 14 amino acids. V lost 2 bases and J 5 bases, leaving 12 bases between the germline ends. This CDR3 is CASSYRSGGTEAFF. In nucleotides, the CDR3 is TGTGCCAGCAGTTACAGGTCAGGCGGGACTGAAGCTTTCTTT.

The V gene is TRBV19, the J gene TRBJ2-3; perhaps TRBD2 as D (6 bases). Germline assignment: CDR1 LNHDA and CDR2 SQIVND (reference sequence). The CDR3 covers 15 residues. Trimming left V 7 bases short and J 5 bases short, with 19 bases between. CDR3: CASTYGRGFGDTQYF. CDR3 nucleotide sequence: TGTGCCAGTACCTATGGCCGGGGGTTTGGAGATACGCAGTATTTT.

The genes are TRBV12-5 and TRBJ2-5; possibly TRBD2 for D (5 bases). V was clipped by 7 bases and J by 4 bases, with 13 bases between them. Germline CDR1 LGHNT, CDR2 FRNRAP. The CDR3 covers 13 residues. CDR3 nucleotides: TGTGCTAGTGAAAAATCCGGACTAGAGACCCAGTACTTC. Amino acids: CASEKSGLETQYF.

The chain combines TRBV6-5 with TRBJ1-4; D not resolved. This CDR3 spans 12 amino acids. The germline gives CDR1 MNHEY, CDR2 SVGAGI. V was trimmed by 6 bases and J by 5 bases, leaving 7 bases between them. The CDR3 region has the DNA TGTGCCAGCAGAGCCAACAATGAAAAACTGTTTTTT. It specifies CASRANNEKLFF.

The gene calls are TRBV4-1 and TRBJ2-7; TRBD2 agrees at 9 bases. Germline CDR1 and CDR2: MGHRA and YSYEKL. CDR3 length equals 16 residues. With V trimmed by 1 base and J by 3 bases, 7 bases remained unmatched. Written as DNA, the CDR3 is TGCGCCAGCAGCCAAGGACCCGCACTAGCGGGCTACGAGCAGTACTTC. Translation gives CASSQGPALAGYEQYF.

A few counts support this clone. The chain couples TRBV24-1 to TRBJ1-1; no firm D call. This CDR3 region has 12 residues. Trimming pared 5 bases from V and 1 base from J, leaving 4 bases between. Germline V gene lookup returns CDR1 KGHDR and CDR2 SFDVKD. The CDR3 nucleotides read TGTGCCACCAGTGGGCCGAACACTGAAGCTTTCTTT. Protein sequence: CATSGPNTEAFF.

This sequence joins TRBV3-1 (or the pseudogene TRBV3-2) and TRBJ1-1; 9 nucleotides align to TRBD1. Germline V gene data show CDR1 as LGHDT and CDR2 as YNNKEL (reference sequence). This CDR3 has 13 residues. V lost 8 bases and J lost 5; bases outside the gene matches: 6. The CDR3 spells CASDRGKGTEAFF. CDR3 bases: TGTGCCAGCGACAGGGGGAAGGGGACTGAAGCTTTCTTT.

V gene TRBV18 combines with J gene TRBJ2-1; TRBD2 aligns across 11 bases. This CDR3 spans 15 amino acids. CDR1 KGHSH and CDR2 LQKENI come from the germline V gene. V gave up 3 bases and J gave up 7 bases; unmatched junction bases: 5. The CDR3 DNA is TGTGCCAGCTCACCTAGCGGGAGGGCCTCGAATGAGCAGTTCTTC. Its protein is CASSPSGRASNEQFF.

The V call is TRBV10-3, the J call TRBJ1-4, with D possibly TRBD1 on 6 matching bases. Deletions cut 11 bases from V and 2 bases from J, with 21 bases between. Germline CDR1 is ENHRY and CDR2 is SYGVKD. This CDR3 region has 16 residues. CDR3 protein: CAAGKGVEETNEKLFF. DNA for the CDR3: TGTGCCGCCGGAAAGGGGGTAGAAGAGACTAATGAAAAACTGTTTTTT.

This clone was observed a single time. The rearrangement links TRBV5-1 to TRBJ1-4; TRBD1 is a possible D gene (5 bases). The V and J ends lost 0 bases and 3 bases respectively, with 9 bases between them. CDR1 SGHRS and CDR2 YFSETQ come from the germline V gene. The CDR3 covers 15 residues. CDR3 sequence (DNA): TGCGCCAGCAGCTTGGAGGCGGGACCTAATGAAAAACTGTTTTTT. As protein: CASSLEAGPNEKLFF.

The chain recombines TRBV10-1 with TRBJ2-2, with TRBD1 matching 7 bases. This CDR3 is 12 amino acids long. The trim removed 6 bases at V and 5 bases at J, leaving 0 bases unmatched. Germline V gene sequence: CDR1 WNHNN, CDR2 SYGVQD (reference sequence). DNA of the CDR3: TGCGCCAGCAGCAGGGGGACCGGGGAGCTGTTTTTT. This gives the protein CASSRGTGELFF.

V is TRBV5-5 and J is TRBJ1-2, with D possibly being TRBD1 (5 bases). The CDR3 extends over 15 amino acids. The germline V gene encodes CDR1 SGHKS and CDR2 YYEKEE (reference sequence). V lost 4 bases, J lost 2 bases, and 15 bases lay in between. This CDR3 reads CASSRTSGGNYGYTF. The CDR3 DNA follows: TGTGCCAGCAGCCGAACATCCGGGGGGAACTATGGCTACACCTTC.

In this sample, this clone turned up once. The rearrangement uses TRBV15 and TRBJ2-1, with TRBD2 matching over 10 bases. The trim removed 6 bases at V and 5 bases at J, leaving 10 bases unmatched. Germline V lookup: CDR1 LNHNV, CDR2 YYDKDF (reference sequence). This CDR3 is built from 16 residues. The DNA of the CDR3 is TGTGCCACCAGTTATAAGCGGGAGGGCCCACACAATGAGCAGTTCTTC. It translates to CATSYKREGPHNEQFF.

The chain couples TRBV7-2 to TRBJ2-5; TRBD2 agrees at 7 bases. V lost 5 bases to trimming and J lost 4 bases; unmatched junction nucleotides: 10. Germline CDR1 SGHTA, CDR2 FQGNSA. The CDR3 runs to 15 residues. CDR3 in amino acids: CASSLSGGGTETQYF. For the CDR3, the DNA is TGTGCCAGCAGCCTGTCGGGCGGGGGAACAGAGACCCAGTACTTC.

This chain joins TRBV6-5 and TRBJ1-3; D is undetermined. This CDR3 has 14 amino acids. V was shortened by 7 bases and J by 3 bases, with 13 bases between the two germline ends. The germline V gene encodes CDR1 MNHEY and CDR2 SVGAGI. The CDR3 DNA reads TGTGCCAGCACGGACCGGGGATTTGGAAACACCATATATTTT. Translating it yields CASTDRGFGNTIYF.

The chain joins TRBV7-9 to TRBJ2-4; TRBD1 matches at 7 bases. This CDR3 contains 17 residues. The V gene end was trimmed by 4 bases and the J gene end by 2 bases; junction bases not matched to a gene: 11. Germline CDR1 reads SEHNR; CDR2 reads FQNEAQ (reference sequence). The CDR3: CASSSNTGVGPKNIQYF. The CDR3 nucleotides read TGTGCCAGCAGCTCGAACACAGGGGTCGGACCCAAAAACATTCAGTACTTC.

Here the CDR3 DNA reads TGTGCCAGCAAGAGTGCGGGAGGAGGGTACAATGAGCAGTTCTTC. Translated, it gives CASKSAGGGYNEQFF. The gene calls are TRBV14 and TRBJ2-1, with TRBD2 matching over 8 bases. Germline V gene sequence: CDR1 SGHDN, CDR2 FVKESK. CDR3 length: 15 residues. Unmatched junction bases numbered 9, after V lost 7 bases and J lost 4 bases.